These 7 T cell receptor beta chains were sequenced from one sample in a study of tumor-infiltrating lymphocytes in primary liver carcinoma. With around 520 ng total RNA as template and a constant-region primer, TCR beta cDNA was made. Three nested multiplex PCR rounds, a slightly modified ARM-PCR, produced the libraries for TCR beta. Amplification in the first two PCR rounds was performed using TRBV1-TRBV30 forward primers and a C-beta reverse primer for approximately 10 cycles each. One entry per CDR3 protein, called by TCRdb with MiXCR from the multiplex PCR reads. The sample lists roughly 120,000 distinct CDR3 sequences, 64% seen once, with 7.5% to 9% in the top ten. The source material, 20-30 mg of unsorted bulk tissue, was used to co-extract RNA and DNA. The specimen was liver tumor tissue from sampling region 3. Noted subset: tumor region T3, left-lateral pole. The receptors shown here come from a woman aged 55-75 years with primary liver carcinoma and hepatitis B virus infection.

The chain employs TRBV11-3 and TRBJ2-1; 9 bases match TRBD1. Germline assignment: CDR1 SGHNT and CDR2 YENEEA. The CDR3 totals 14 residues. J was trimmed by 12 bases and V by 5 bases; bases with no gene match: 11. For the CDR3, the DNA is TGTGCCAGCAGCACAGGGGGCGTAAACATTGGGCAGTTCTTC. This encodes CASSTGGVNIGQFF.

This clonotype was detected once. The conserved final phenylalanine or tryptophan is absent from the CDR3, which likely points to a read error. This sequence joins TRBV4-1 and TRBJ2-2; possibly TRBD2 for D (5 bases). Germline V CDR1 and CDR2: MGHRA, YSYEKL. V lost 6 bases and J 3 bases, leaving 17 bases between the germline ends. This CDR3 has 16 amino acids. CDR3 bases: TGCGCCAGCAGTCGAGGGTTGGCAGCCGACACCGGGGAGCTGTTTTCT. It encodes CASSRGLAADTGELFS.

With regard to this clonotype: An end of the junction does not agree with germline; a read error may underlie this. The chain combines TRBV11-2 with TRBJ2-5; 7 bases line up with TRBD2. The V gene's germline CDR1 is SGHAT and CDR2 FQNNGV. The CDR3 length is 16 residues. The CDR3 protein is CANSLRSASGQETKYF. The CDR3 DNA is TGTGCCAACAGCTTACGATCGGCTAGCGGACAAGAGACCAAGTACTTC. Full variable domain (rest looked up from reference TRBV11-2 and TRBJ2-5): EAGVAQSPRYKIIEKRQSVAFWCNPISGHATLYWYQQILGQGPKLLIQFQNNGVVDDSQLPKDRFSAERLKGVDSTLKIQPAKLEDSAVYLCANSLRSASGQETKYFGPGTRLLVL.

This clonotype was observed many times. The chain couples TRBV28 to TRBJ2-5; 7 bases are a match to TRBD1. V was pared by 3 bases and J by 3 bases, with 7 bases of the junction left unmatched. Germline lookup yields CDR1 MDHEN and CDR2 SYDVKM. This CDR3 has 15 residues. The CDR3 reads CASSFAGTAEETQYF. For the CDR3, the DNA is TGTGCCAGCAGTTTTGCAGGGACAGCAGAAGAGACCCAGTACTTC.

A note on this clonotype: This clone may be a read error of a much larger clone one base away. The rearrangement uses TRBV6-6 and TRBJ2-3, with 7 positions matching TRBD2. CDR3 size: 15 residues. V trimming: 4 bases; J trimming: 2 bases; junction bases outside the gene matches: 6. Germline-derived CDR1 and CDR2 are MNHNY and SVGAGI (reference sequence). CDR3 sequence (DNA): TGTGCCAGCAGTTGCCCAGCGGGAACCACAGATACGCAGTATTTT. It encodes CASSCPAGTTDTQYF.

This clonotype showed up many times. V usage is TRBV4-1 and J usage is TRBJ1-5, with D maybe TRBD1 (5 bases). Trimming left V 3 bases short and J 6 bases short, with 12 bases between. From germline, CDR1 is MGHRA and CDR2 YSYEKL. The CDR3 runs 14 residues. In DNA form, the CDR3 reads TGCGCCAGCAGCCAGGGCGGGGCTGCTCAGCCCCAGCATTTT. It is translated as CASSQGGAAQPQHF.

Worth noting for this clonotype: A junction end diverges from the germline sequence, so it may reflect a read error. The genes are TRBV6-1 and TRBJ2-4, with a weak D call TRBD2 (7 bases). This CDR3 spans 16 amino acids. In germline, CDR1 is MNHNS, CDR2 SASEGT. The CDR3 sequence: CDSTRGGELAKNIQYF. The CDR3 nucleotides read TGTGACAGCACCAGAGGGGGGGAGCTAGCCAAAAACATTCAGTACTTC.